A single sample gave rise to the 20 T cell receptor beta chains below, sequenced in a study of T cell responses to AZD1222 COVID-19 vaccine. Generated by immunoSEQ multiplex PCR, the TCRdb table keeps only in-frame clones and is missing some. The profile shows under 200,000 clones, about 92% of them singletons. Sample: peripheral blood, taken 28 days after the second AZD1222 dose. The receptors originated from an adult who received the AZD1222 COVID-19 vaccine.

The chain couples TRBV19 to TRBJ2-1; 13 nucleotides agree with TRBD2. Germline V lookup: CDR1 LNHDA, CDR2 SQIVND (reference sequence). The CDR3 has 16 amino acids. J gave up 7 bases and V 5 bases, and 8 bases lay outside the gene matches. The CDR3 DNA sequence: TGTGCCAGTAGTGCCGGGACTAGCGGGACTGGGAATGAGCAGTTCTTC. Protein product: CASSAGTSGTGNEQFF.

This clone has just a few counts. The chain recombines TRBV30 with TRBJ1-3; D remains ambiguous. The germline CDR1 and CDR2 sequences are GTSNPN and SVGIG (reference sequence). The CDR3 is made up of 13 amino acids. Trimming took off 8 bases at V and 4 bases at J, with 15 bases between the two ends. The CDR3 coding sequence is TGTGCCGGAACGACGGTGGGCGGAAACACCATATATTTT. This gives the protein CAGTTVGGNTIYF.

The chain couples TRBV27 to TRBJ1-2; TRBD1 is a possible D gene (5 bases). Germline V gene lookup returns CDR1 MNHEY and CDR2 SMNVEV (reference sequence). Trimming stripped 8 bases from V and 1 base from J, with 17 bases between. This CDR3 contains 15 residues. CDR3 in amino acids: CASWGAAKDNYGYTF. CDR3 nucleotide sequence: TGTGCCAGCTGGGGCGCGGCGAAAGATAACTATGGCTACACCTTC.

DNA of the CDR3: TGTGCCAGCAGCCTCCGGGATCTAGATACGCAGTATTTT. It yields the protein CASSLRDLDTQYF. The chain carries TRBV7-9 and TRBJ2-3, with D perhaps matching TRBD2 (5 bases). The ends were cut back, 5 bases at V and 5 bases at J, with 11 bases in the middle. CDR1 and CDR2 from the germline V gene are SEHNR and FQNEAQ (reference sequence). This CDR3 is built from 13 residues.

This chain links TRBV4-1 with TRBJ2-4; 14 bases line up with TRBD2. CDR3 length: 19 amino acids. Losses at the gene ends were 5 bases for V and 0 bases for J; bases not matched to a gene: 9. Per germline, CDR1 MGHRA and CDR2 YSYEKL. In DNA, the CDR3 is TGCGCCAGCAGCTCCAGGACTAGCGGGGGGCCGCTAGCCAAAAACATTCAGTACTTC. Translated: CASSSRTSGGPLAKNIQYF.

CDR3 residues: CASSYAGISNQPQHF. CDR3 nucleotides: TGTGCCAGCAGTTACGCGGGGATTAGCAATCAGCCCCAGCATTTT. J is TRBJ1-5 and V is TRBV6-5, with unresolved D. Trimming stripped 2 bases from V and 0 bases from J, with 8 bases between. This CDR3 spans 15 amino acids. Per the germline V gene, CDR1 is MNHEY and CDR2 is SVGAGI.

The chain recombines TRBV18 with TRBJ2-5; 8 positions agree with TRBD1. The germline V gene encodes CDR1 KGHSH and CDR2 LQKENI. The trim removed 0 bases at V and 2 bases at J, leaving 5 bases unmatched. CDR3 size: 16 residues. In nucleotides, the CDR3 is TGTGCCAGCTCACCACCTCGGAGACAGGGGCAAGAGACCCAGTACTTC. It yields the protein CASSPPRRQGQETQYF.

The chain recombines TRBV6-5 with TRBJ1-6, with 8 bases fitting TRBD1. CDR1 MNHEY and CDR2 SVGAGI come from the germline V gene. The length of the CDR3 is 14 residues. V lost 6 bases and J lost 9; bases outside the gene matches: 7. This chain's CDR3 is CASSSDRGFSPLHF. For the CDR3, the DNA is TGTGCCAGCAGCTCCGACAGGGGATTTTCACCCCTCCACTTT.

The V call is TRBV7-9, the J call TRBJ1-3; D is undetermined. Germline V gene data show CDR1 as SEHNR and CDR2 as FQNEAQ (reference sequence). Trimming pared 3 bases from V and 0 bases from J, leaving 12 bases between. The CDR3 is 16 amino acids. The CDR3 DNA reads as TGTGCCAGCAGCTTCGGACCCGTTAGCTCTGGAAACACCATATATTTT. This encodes CASSFGPVSSGNTIYF. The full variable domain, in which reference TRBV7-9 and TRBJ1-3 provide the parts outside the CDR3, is DTGVSQNPRHKITKRGQNVTFRCDPISEHNRLYWYRQTLGQGPEFLTYFQNEAQLEKSRLLSDRFSAERPKGSFSTLEIQRTEQGDSAMYLCASSFGPVSSGNTIYFGEGSWLTVV.

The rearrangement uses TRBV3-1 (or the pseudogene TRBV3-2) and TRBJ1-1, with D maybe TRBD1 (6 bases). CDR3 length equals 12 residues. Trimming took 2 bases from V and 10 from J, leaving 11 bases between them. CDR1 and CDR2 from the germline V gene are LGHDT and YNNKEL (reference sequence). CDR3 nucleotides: TGTGCCAGCAGCCAATTGGGCAGGGGAGCTTTCTTT. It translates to CASSQLGRGAFF.

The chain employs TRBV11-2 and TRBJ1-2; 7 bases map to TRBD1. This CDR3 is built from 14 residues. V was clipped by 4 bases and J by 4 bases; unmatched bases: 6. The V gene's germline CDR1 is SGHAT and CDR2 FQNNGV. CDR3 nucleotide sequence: TGTGCCAGCAGCTCCCTTGGGACAGCCTATGGCTACACCTTC. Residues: CASSSLGTAYGYTF.

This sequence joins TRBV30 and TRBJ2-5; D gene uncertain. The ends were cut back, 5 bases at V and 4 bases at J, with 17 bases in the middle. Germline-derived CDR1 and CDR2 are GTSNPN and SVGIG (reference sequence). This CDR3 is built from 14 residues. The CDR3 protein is CAWRLGSSGETQYF. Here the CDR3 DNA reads TGTGCCTGGCGATTAGGGTCCTCCGGAGAGACCCAGTACTTC. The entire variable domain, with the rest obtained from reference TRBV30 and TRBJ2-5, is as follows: SQTIHQWPATLVQPVGSPLSLECTVEGTSNPNLYWYRQAAGRGLQLLFYSVGIGQISSEVPQNLSASRPQDRQFILSSKKLLLSDSGFYLCAWRLGSSGETQYFGPGTRLLVL.

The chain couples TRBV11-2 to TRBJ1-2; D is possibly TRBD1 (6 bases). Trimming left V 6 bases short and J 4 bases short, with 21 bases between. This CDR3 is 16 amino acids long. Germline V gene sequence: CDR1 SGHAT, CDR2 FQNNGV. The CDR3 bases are TGTGCCAGCAGGGGAGCTGGGTCCCGGGGGCTCTATGGCTACACCTTC. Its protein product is CASRGAGSRGLYGYTF.

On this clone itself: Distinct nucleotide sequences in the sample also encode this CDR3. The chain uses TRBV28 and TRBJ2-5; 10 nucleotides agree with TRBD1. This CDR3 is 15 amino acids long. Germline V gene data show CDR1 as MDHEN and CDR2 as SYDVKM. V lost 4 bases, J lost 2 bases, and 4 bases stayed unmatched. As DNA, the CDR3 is TGTGCCAGCAGTTCTAGGGACAGGGGACAAGAGACCCAGTACTTC. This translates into CASSSRDRGQETQYF.

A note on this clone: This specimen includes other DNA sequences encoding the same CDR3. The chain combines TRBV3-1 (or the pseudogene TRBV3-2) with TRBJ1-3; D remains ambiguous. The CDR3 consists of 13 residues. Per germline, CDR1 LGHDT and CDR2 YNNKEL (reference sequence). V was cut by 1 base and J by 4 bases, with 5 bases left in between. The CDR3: CASSQGEGNTIYF. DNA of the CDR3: TGTGCCAGCAGCCAAGGGGAGGGAAACACCATATATTTT.

CDR3 in amino acids: CASSVSGSHTQYF. In nucleotides, the CDR3 is TGTGCCAGCAGCGTAAGCGGGAGCCATACGCAGTATTTT. The gene calls are TRBV7-2 and TRBJ2-3, with 8 bases that match TRBD2. Looked up from germline, CDR1 is SGHTA and CDR2 is FQGNSA. The J segment lost 7 bases and the V segment lost 5 bases, leaving 5 bases of the junction unmatched. The CDR3 has 13 amino acids.

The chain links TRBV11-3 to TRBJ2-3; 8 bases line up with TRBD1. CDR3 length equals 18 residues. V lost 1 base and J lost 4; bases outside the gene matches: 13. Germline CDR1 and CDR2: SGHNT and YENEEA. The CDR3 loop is CASSLGDRISPGADTQYF. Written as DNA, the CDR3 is TGTGCCAGCAGCTTAGGGGACAGGATTAGCCCCGGCGCAGATACGCAGTATTTT.

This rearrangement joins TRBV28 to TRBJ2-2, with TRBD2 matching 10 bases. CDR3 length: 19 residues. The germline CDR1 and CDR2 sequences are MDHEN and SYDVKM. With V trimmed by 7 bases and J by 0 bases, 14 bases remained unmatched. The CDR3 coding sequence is TGTGCCAGCACCCCCGGGACTAGCGAGCGAATCCCGAACACCGGGGAGCTGTTTTTT. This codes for CASTPGTSERIPNTGELFF.

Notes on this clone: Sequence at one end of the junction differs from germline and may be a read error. The CDR3 here is CASSEGGAGAEAFF. The CDR3 DNA sequence: TGTGCCAGCAGCGAAGGGGGCGCCGGGGCTGAAGCTTTCTTT. The chain is built from TRBV6-1 and TRBJ1-1; 7 nucleotides agree with TRBD1. The CDR3 spans 14 residues. From germline, CDR1 is MNHNS and CDR2 SASEGT.

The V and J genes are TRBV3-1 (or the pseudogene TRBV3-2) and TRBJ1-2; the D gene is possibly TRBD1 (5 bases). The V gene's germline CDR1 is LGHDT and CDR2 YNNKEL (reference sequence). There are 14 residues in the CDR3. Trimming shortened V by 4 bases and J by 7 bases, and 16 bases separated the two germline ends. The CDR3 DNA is TGTGCCAGCAGCCCACCGACAGAGCGCGGTGGCTACACCTTC. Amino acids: CASSPPTERGGYTF.